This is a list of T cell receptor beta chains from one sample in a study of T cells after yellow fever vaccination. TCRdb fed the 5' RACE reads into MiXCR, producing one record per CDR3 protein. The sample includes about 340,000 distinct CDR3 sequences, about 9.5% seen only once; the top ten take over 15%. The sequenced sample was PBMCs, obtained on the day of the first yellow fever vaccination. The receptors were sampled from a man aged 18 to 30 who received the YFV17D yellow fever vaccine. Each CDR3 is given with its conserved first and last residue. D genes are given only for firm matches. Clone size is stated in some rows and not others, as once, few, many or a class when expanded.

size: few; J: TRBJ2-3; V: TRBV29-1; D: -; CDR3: CSVAQDTQYF; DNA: TGCAGCGTTGCTCAAGATACGCAGTATTTT
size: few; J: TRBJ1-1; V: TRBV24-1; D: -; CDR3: CATMGNKGVSGTEAFF; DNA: TGTGCCACCATGGGGAACAAGGGGGTGAGTGGAACTGAAGCTTTCTTT
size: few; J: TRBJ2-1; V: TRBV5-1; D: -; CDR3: CASSLADRRPYNEQFF; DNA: TGCGCCAGCAGCTTGGCCGACAGGAGGCCTTACAATGAGCAGTTCTTC
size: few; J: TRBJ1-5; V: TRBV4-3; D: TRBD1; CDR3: CASSQDPQGEQHF; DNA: TGCGCCAGCAGCCAAGACCCGCAGGGGGAACAGCATTTT
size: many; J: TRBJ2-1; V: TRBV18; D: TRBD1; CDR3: CASSRDRVYNEQFF; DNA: TGTGCCAGCTCGCGGGACAGGGTCTACAATGAGCAGTTCTTC
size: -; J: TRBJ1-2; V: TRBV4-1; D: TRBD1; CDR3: CASSQDKGAVYGYTF; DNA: TGCGCCAGCAGCCAAGATAAGGGGGCAGTCTATGGCTACACCTTC
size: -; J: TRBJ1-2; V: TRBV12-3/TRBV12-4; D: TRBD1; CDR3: CASSSGQAYGYTF; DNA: TGTGCCAGCAGTTCGGGACAGGCCTATGGCTACACCTTC
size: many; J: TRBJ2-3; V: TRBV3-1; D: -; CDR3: CASSHRGTDTQYF; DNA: TGTGCCAGCAGCCATAGAGGCACAGATACGCAGTATTTT
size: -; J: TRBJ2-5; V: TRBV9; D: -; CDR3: CASSARAGETQYF; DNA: TGTGCCAGCAGCGCGAGGGCCGGGGAGACCCAGTACTTC
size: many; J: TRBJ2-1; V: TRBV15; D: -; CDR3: CATSRDSDEQFF; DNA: TGTGCCACCAGCAGAGATTCGGATGAGCAGTTCTTC
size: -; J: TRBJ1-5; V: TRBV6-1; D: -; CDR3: CASSDPRQPQHF; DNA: TGTGCCAGCAGTGATCCCAGACAGCCCCAGCATTTT
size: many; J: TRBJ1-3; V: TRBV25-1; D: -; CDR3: CASSEWISGNTIYF; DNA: TGTGCCAGCAGTGAATGGATCTCTGGAAACACCATATATTTT
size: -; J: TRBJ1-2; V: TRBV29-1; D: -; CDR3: CSVVGGSNYGYTF; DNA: TGCAGCGTTGTCGGCGGCAGCAACTATGGCTACACCTTC
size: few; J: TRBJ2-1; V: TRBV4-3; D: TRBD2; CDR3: CASSQDGGVYNEQFF; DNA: TGCGCCAGCAGCCAAGATGGGGGGGTTTACAATGAGCAGTTCTTC
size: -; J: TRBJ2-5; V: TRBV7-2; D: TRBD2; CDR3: CASSSTSGPQTQYF; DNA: TGTGCCAGCAGCTCGACTAGCGGCCCCCAGACCCAGTACTTC
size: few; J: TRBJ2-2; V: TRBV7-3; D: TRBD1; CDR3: CASSLVGQGIDTGELFF; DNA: TGTGCCAGCAGCTTAGTCGGACAGGGTATCGACACCGGGGAGCTGTTTTTT
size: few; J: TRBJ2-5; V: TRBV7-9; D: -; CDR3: CASSYGTLQETQYF; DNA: TGTGCCAGCAGCTATGGGACACTACAAGAGACCCAGTACTTC
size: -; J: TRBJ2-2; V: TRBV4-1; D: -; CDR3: CASSPFGRSAGELFF; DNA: TGCGCCAGCAGCCCTTTCGGCAGGTCGGCCGGGGAGCTGTTTTTT
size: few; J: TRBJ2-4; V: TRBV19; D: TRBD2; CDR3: CASSIGTSSGIQYF; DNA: TGTGCCAGTAGTATTGGGACTAGCTCTGGCATTCAGTACTTC
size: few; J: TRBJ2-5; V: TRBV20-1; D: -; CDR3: CSGIGQIGETQYF; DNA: TGCAGTGGTATCGGACAAATTGGGGAGACCCAGTACTTC
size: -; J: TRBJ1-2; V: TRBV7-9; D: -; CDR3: CATSSGYTF; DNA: TGTGCCACGTCAAGCGGCTACACCTTC
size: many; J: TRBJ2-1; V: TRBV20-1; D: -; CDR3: CSARDGSVNEQFF; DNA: TGCAGTGCTAGAGACGGGTCGGTAAATGAGCAGTTCTTC
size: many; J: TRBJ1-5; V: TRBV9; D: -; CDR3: CASSVGGNSNQPQHF; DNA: TGTGCCAGCAGCGTAGGGGGTAATAGCAATCAGCCCCAGCATTTT
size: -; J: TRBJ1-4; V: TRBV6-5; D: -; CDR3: CASSYQGSRSEKLFF; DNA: TGTGCCAGCAGTTACCAGGGGTCGAGAAGTGAAAAACTGTTTTTT
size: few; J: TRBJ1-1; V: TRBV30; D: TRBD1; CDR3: CAWNPGQINTEAFF; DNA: TGTGCCTGGAACCCGGGACAGATAAACACTGAAGCTTTCTTT
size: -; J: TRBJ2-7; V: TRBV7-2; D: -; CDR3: CASSLNRAGSYEQYF; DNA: TGTGCCAGCAGCTTAAATAGGGCGGGCTCCTACGAGCAGTACTTC
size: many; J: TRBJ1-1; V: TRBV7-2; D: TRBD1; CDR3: CASSLPGQGIVNTEAFF; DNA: TGTGCCAGCAGCCTCCCGGGACAGGGAATCGTAAACACTGAAGCTTTCTTT
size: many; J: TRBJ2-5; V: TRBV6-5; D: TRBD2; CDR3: CASSWGGTSGGATETQYF; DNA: TGTGCCAGCAGTTGGGGAGGGACTAGCGGGGGGGCAACAGAGACCCAGTACTTC
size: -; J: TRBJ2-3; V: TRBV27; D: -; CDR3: CASSLGDGGTQYF; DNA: TGTGCCAGCAGTTTAGGGGACGGTGGTACGCAGTATTTT
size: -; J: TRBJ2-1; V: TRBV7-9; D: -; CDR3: CASSFQTVNEQFF; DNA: TGTGCCAGCAGCTTCCAGACAGTGAATGAGCAGTTCTTC
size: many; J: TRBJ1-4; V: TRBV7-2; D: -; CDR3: CASSLVGTTTNEKLFF; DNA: TGTGCCAGCAGCTTAGTGGGGACGACAACTAATGAAAAACTGTTTTTT
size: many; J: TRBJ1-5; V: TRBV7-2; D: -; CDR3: CASSLVSAENQPQHF; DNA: TGTGCCAGCAGCTTAGTCTCGGCAGAAAATCAGCCCCAGCATTTT